These T cell receptor beta chains were read from a single sample in a study of molecular identifiers for immune sequencing clone quantification. MiXCR, run by TCRdb on the PCR reads, gives a single entry per CDR3 protein. The repertoire holds around 65,000 distinct CDR3 sequences, with approximately 17% as singletons. The sample comprised naive CD8+ T cells from blood, with Jurkat cell RNA spiked in. Receptor source: a human donor in good health. Some libraries in this study had Jurkat cell RNA spiked in. Each CDR3 is given with its conserved first and last residue. Fields, in order: CDR3 DNA, CDR3 protein, clone size, D gene, V gene, J gene. D genes are given only for firm matches. For some rows the clone size is stated as once, few or many, or as a class when expanded; others skip it.

DNA: TGCGCCAGCAGCCCCACCGAAACCTACGAGCAGTACTTC; CDR3: CASSPTETYEQYF; size: many; D: -; V: TRBV4-1; J: TRBJ2-7
DNA: TGCAGTGCTGGTGACCTACGTATAGCCAAAAACATTCAGTACTTC; CDR3: CSAGDLRIAKNIQYF; size: many; D: -; V: TRBV20-1; J: TRBJ2-4
DNA: TGCAGTGCTAGACATCGGGACCGAGTTATCTACGAGCAGTACTTC; CDR3: CSARHRDRVIYEQYF; size: few; D: -; V: TRBV20-1; J: TRBJ2-7
DNA: TGTGCCAGCAGCTTAGCGCTCTCGGACATTCAGTACTTC; CDR3: CASSLALSDIQYF; size: few; D: -; V: TRBV7-8; J: TRBJ2-4
DNA: TGTGCCACCAGTGATCCGGGACACCCGTTGAGCTCTGGGGCCAACGTCCTGACTTTC; CDR3: CATSDPGHPLSSGANVLTF; size: many; D: -; V: TRBV24-1; J: TRBJ2-6
DNA: TGTGCCAGCAGCTATAGACAGGGGGAATACAATGAGCAGTTCTTC; CDR3: CASSYRQGEYNEQFF; size: -; D: TRBD1; V: TRBV7-6; J: TRBJ2-1
DNA: TGTGCCGGAAATAATTCACCCCTCCACTTT; CDR3: CAGNNSPLHF; size: -; D: -; V: TRBV7-9; J: TRBJ1-6
DNA: TGCGCCAGCAGTGAGTCGAGAGCAGAGAACCTTAAAAACATTCAGTACTTC; CDR3: CASSESRAENLKNIQYF; size: many; D: -; V: TRBV10-1; J: TRBJ2-4
DNA: TGTGCCAGCAGCCAAGATCATCACACCGACGGGCCGACTGAAGCTTTCTTT; CDR3: CASSQDHHTDGPTEAFF; size: many; D: -; V: TRBV4-2; J: TRBJ1-1
DNA: TGTGCCATCAGTGAGAGGCAATGGTCAATGGGCGTCGACGAGCAGTACTTC; CDR3: CAISERQWSMGVDEQYF; size: many; D: -; V: TRBV10-3; J: TRBJ2-7
DNA: TGTGCCAGTAGTCGGCAGAATGAGGAGACCCAGTACTTC; CDR3: CASSRQNEETQYF; size: many; D: -; V: TRBV19; J: TRBJ2-5
DNA: TGTGCCAGCAGGACCGGACTAGATGGGTTGATCGGGGGTGAGACCCAGTACTTC; CDR3: CASRTGLDGLIGGETQYF; size: many; D: TRBD2; V: TRBV6-5; J: TRBJ2-5
DNA: TGCAGTGCTAGAGAACCATGGACTAGCGGCACAGATACGCAGTATTTT; CDR3: CSAREPWTSGTDTQYF; size: -; D: TRBD2; V: TRBV20-1; J: TRBJ2-3
DNA: TGCGCCAGCAGCCAAGTCCAGGGATCGGGCTACGAGCAGTACTTC; CDR3: CASSQVQGSGYEQYF; size: many; D: -; V: TRBV4-1; J: TRBJ2-7
DNA: TGTGCCTGGAGCCCGGGACAGGGGGTTCATGGCTACACCTTC; CDR3: CAWSPGQGVHGYTF; size: many; D: TRBD1; V: TRBV30; J: TRBJ1-2
DNA: TGTGCCGGCAGTTTCGGGACAACGAACACCGGGGAGCTGTTTTTT; CDR3: CAGSFGTTNTGELFF; size: few; D: -; V: TRBV6-5; J: TRBJ2-2
DNA: TGTGCCAGCAGTTTTGAGGGACAGGGGAATCAGCCCCAGCATTTT; CDR3: CASSFEGQGNQPQHF; size: many; D: TRBD1; V: TRBV12-3/TRBV12-4; J: TRBJ1-5
DNA: TGTGCCAGCAGCTTGACCGCAGCGGCCAAAAACATTCAGTACTTC; CDR3: CASSLTAAAKNIQYF; size: many; D: -; V: TRBV5-6; J: TRBJ2-4
DNA: TGTGCCAGCAGTACCTCAGGGTACGGCAATCAGCCCCAGCATTTT; CDR3: CASSTSGYGNQPQHF; size: many; D: -; V: TRBV6-2/TRBV6-3; J: TRBJ1-5
DNA: TGTGCCAGCAGTTACCGGACCGCAACTAATGAAAAACTGTTTTTT; CDR3: CASSYRTATNEKLFF; size: many; D: -; V: TRBV6-2/TRBV6-3; J: TRBJ1-4
DNA: TGCAGTGCTAGAGCTGACGGGTCAGGGAGTGATACGCAGTATTTT; CDR3: CSARADGSGSDTQYF; size: many; D: -; V: TRBV20-1; J: TRBJ2-3
DNA: TGCGCCAGCAGCCAAGTGCAGGGGGGTCAGCCCCAGCATTTT; CDR3: CASSQVQGGQPQHF; size: many; D: TRBD1; V: TRBV4-1; J: TRBJ1-5
DNA: TGCGCCAGCAGCCAAGGAGGCGGCGGGGGATTCTACGAGCAGTACTTC; CDR3: CASSQGGGGGFYEQYF; size: many; D: TRBD2; V: TRBV4-1; J: TRBJ2-7
DNA: TGCAGCGTTGAAACATCAGGACAGGAACAAGAGACCCAGTACTTC; CDR3: CSVETSGQEQETQYF; size: many; D: TRBD1; V: TRBV29-1; J: TRBJ2-5
DNA: TGTGCCAGCAGCCCCATCGACCGGCCCTACGAGCAGTACTTC; CDR3: CASSPIDRPYEQYF; size: many; D: -; V: TRBV4-2; J: TRBJ2-7